The present T cell receptor (beta chain) was sequenced within a study of blood T cell repertoires in COVID-19. Study background: Italy, Spain and the United States were the sources of the convalescent and acute COVID-19 samples. PBMCs, B-cell-depleted T cells, or T cells were the source of the cDNA or gDNA that made up the material.

The CDR3 totals 19 residues. Germline trimming cut 3 bases from V and 1 base from J; bases unmatched to any gene: 15. Per germline, CDR1 LGHNA and CDR2 YNFKEQ. As processed by the authors: How many nucleated cells were present was estimated from reference gene primer amplification. TCRdb's copy holds only in-frame clones and misses some; the assay was immunoSEQ multiplex PCR. The D gene and trimming were derived from the DNA, and the V and J assignments and clone size from that table. This sample carries hundreds of thousands of clones, less than 90% of them seen once, and the ten largest clones take under 8.5%.

The origin of this receptor is a woman aged 55-70 years with COVID-19, enrolled during active disease. Sequencing used peripheral blood. The chain carries TRBV4-2 and TRBJ1-2; 9 nucleotides agree with TRBD1. This chain's CDR3 is CASSQYPSGTGLINYGYTF. The CDR3 bases are TGTGCCAGCAGCCAGTATCCCTCGGGGACAGGGCTAATTAACTATGGCTACACCTTC.